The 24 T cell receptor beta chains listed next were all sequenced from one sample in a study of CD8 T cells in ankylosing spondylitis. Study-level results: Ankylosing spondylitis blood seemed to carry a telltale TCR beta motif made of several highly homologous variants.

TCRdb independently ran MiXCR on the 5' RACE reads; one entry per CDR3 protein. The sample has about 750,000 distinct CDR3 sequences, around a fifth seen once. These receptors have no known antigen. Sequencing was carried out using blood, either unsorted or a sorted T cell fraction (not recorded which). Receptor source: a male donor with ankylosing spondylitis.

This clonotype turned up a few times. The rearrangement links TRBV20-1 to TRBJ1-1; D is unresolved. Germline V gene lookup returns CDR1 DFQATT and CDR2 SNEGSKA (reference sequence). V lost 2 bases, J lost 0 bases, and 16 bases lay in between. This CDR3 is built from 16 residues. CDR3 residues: CSARLPGRPMNTEAFF. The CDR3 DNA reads TGCAGTGCTAGACTCCCCGGTCGACCCATGAACACTGAAGCTTTCTTT.

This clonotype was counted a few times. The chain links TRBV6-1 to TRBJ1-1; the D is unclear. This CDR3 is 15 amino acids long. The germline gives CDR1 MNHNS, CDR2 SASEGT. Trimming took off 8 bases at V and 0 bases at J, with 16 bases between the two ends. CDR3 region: CASHVQAEVNTEAFF. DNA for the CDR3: TGTGCCAGCCACGTCCAGGCCGAGGTGAACACTGAAGCTTTCTTT.

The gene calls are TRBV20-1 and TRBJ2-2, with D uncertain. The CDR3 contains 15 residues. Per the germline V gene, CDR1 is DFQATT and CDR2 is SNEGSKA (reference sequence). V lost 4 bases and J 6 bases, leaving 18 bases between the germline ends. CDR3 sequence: CSATSWAEKPGELFF. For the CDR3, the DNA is TGCAGTGCTACCTCCTGGGCCGAGAAGCCCGGGGAGCTGTTTTTT.

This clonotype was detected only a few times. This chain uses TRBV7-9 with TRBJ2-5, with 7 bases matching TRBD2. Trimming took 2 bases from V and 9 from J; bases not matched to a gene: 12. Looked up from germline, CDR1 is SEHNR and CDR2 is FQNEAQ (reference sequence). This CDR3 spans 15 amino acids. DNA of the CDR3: TGTGCCAGCAGCTTAAAACCCGGACTAGATTGGGCCCAGTACTTC. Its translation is CASSLKPGLDWAQYF.

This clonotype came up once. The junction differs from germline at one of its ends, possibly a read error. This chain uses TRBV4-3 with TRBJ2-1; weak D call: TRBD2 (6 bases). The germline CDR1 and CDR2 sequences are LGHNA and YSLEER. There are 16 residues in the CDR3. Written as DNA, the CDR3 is TGCGCCAGCAGCCAAGAAGCGGCTAGCGAGTACAGTGAGCAGTTCTTC. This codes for CASSQEAASEYSEQFF.

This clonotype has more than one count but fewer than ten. The CDR3 is CASSPRYASETQYF. Written as DNA, the CDR3 is TGTGCCAGCAGCCCGAGGTACGCGTCGGAGACCCAGTACTTC. V is TRBV7-2 and J is TRBJ2-5; no clear D gene. Looked up from germline, CDR1 is SGHTA and CDR2 is FQGNSA. V lost 5 bases, J lost 5 bases, and 15 bases lay in between. The CDR3 extends over 14 amino acids.

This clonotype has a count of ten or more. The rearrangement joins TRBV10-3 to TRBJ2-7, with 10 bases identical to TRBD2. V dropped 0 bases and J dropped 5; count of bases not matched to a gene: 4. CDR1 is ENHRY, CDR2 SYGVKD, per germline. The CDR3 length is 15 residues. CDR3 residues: CAISESSSGSHEQYF. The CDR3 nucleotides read TGTGCCATCAGTGAGTCATCTAGCGGGAGCCACGAGCAGTACTTC.

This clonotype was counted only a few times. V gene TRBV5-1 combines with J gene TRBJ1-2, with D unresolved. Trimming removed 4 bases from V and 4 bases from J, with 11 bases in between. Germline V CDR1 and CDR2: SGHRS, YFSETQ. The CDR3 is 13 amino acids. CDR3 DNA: TGCGCCAGCAGCCCCTGGGCCGGCTATGGCTACACCTTC. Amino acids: CASSPWAGYGYTF.

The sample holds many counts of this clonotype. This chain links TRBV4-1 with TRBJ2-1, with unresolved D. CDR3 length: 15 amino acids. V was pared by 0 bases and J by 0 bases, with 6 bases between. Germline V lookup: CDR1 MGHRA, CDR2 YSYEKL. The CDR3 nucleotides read TGCGCCAGCAGCCAAGAGGTGAGCTCCTACAATGAGCAGTTCTTC. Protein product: CASSQEVSSYNEQFF.

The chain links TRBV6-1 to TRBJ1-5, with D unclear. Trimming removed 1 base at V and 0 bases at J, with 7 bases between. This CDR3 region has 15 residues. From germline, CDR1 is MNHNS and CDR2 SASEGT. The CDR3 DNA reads TGTGCCAGCAGTGAAGGCATATCTAGCAATCAGCCCCAGCATTTT. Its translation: CASSEGISSNQPQHF.

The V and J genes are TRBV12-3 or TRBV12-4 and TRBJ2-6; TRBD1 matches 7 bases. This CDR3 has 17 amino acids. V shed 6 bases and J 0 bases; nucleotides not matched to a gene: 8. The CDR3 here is CASRSGQVSSGANVLTF. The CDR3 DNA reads TGTGCCAGCAGATCAGGACAGGTTAGCTCTGGGGCCAACGTCCTGACTTTC.

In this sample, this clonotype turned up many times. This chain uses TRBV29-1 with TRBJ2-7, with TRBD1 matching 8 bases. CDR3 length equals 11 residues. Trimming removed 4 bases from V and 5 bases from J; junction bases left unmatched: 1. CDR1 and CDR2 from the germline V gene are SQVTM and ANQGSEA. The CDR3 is CSVADRDEQYF. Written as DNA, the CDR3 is TGCAGCGTTGCGGACAGGGACGAGCAGTACTTC.

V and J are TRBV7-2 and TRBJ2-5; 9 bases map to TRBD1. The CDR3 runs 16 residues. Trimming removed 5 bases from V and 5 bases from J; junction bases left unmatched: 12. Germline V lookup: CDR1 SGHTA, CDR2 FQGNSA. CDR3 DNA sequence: TGTGCCAGCAGCCTGAATTCCGGGACAGGGACGGAGACCCAGTACTTC. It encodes CASSLNSGTGTETQYF.

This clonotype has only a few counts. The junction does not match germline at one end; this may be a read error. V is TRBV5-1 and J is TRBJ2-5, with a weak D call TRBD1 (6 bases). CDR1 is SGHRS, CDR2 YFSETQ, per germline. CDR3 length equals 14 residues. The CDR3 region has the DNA TGCGCCAGCAGTTTGGAGATAGGGGGAGAGACCCAGTACTTC. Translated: CASSLEIGGETQYF.

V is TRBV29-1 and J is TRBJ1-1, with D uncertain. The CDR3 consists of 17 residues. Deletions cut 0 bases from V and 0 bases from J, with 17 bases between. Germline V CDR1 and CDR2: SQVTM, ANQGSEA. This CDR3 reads CSVEDGRAVRLNTEAFF. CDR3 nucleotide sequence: TGCAGCGTTGAAGATGGAAGGGCAGTGAGATTGAACACTGAAGCTTTCTTT. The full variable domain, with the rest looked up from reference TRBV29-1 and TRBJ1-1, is SAVISQKPSRDICQRGTSLTIQCQVDSQVTMMFWYRQQPGQSLTLIATANQGSEATYESGFVIDKFPISRPNLTFSTLTVSNMSPEDSSIYLCSVEDGRAVRLNTEAFFGQGTRLTVV.

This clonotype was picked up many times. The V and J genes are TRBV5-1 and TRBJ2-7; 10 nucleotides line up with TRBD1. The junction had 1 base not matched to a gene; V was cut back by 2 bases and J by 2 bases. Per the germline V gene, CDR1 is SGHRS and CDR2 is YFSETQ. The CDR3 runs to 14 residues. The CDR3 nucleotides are TGCGCCAGCAGCTTCGGGACAGGGGCCTACGAGCAGTACTTC. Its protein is CASSFGTGAYEQYF.

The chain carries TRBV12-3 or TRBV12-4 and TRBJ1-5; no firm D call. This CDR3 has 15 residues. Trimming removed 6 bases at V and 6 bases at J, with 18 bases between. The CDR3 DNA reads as TGTGCCAGCAGCCACACGGAGCGGTTTGGTCAGCCCCAGCATTTT. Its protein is CASSHTERFGQPQHF.

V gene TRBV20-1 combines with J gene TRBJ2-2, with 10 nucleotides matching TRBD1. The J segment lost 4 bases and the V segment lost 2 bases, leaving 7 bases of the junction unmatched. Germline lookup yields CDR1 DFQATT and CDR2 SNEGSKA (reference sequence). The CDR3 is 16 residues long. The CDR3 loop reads CSARPLRQGATGELFF. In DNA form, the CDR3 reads TGCAGTGCTAGACCCCTACGACAGGGGGCCACCGGGGAGCTGTTTTTT.

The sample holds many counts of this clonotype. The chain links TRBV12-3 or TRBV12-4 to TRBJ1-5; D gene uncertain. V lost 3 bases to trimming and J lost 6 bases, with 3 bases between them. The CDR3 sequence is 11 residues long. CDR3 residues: CASSLGQPQHF. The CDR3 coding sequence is TGTGCCAGCAGTTTGGGTCAGCCCCAGCATTTT.

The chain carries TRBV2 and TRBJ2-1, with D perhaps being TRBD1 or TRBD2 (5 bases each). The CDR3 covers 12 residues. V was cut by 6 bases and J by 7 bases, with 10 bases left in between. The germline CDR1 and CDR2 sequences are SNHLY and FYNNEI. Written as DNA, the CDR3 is TGTGCCAGCAGAGGGGACGGGAATGAGCAGTTCTTC. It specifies CASRGDGNEQFF.

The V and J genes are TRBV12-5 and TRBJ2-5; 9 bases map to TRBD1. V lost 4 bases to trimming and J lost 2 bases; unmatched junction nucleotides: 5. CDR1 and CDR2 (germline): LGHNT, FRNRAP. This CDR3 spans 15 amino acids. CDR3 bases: TGTGCTAGTGGTTGGAGGACAGGGGTACAAGAGACCCAGTACTTC. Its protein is CASGWRTGVQETQYF.

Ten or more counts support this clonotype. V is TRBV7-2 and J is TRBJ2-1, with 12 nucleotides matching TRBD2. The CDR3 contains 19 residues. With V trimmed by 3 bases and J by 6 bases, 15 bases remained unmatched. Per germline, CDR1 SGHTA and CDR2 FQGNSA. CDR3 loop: CASSFAATSGSSRINEQFF. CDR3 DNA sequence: TGTGCCAGCAGCTTCGCAGCGACTAGCGGGAGTTCCCGGATCAATGAGCAGTTCTTC.

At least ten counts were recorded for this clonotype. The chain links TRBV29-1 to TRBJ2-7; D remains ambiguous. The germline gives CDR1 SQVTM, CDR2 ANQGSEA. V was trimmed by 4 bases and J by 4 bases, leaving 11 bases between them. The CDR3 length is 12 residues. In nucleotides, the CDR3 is TGCAGCGTTGGGTCCCAAACATACGAGCAGTACTTC. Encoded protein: CSVGSQTYEQYF.

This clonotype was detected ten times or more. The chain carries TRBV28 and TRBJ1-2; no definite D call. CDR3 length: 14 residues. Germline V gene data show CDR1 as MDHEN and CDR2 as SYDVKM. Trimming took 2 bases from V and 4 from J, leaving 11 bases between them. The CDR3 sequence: CASSLAGTLYGYTF. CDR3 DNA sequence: TGTGCCAGCAGTTTAGCGGGAACCCTCTATGGCTACACCTTC.